This T cell receptor beta chain was sequenced for a study of cytomegalovirus exposure and HLA in healthy donors listed by TCRdb under 2017. Looking at the study overall: In an earlier analysis of approximately 640 of the donors, 250 to 350 Gb of sequence data and some 120 million unique TCR beta sequences from roughly 190 million T cells were reported. About 280 gigabases of sequencing data and 78 million or so unique TCR sequences were included in an early release covering about 700 HLA-typed donors. Among the roughly 380 genotyped donors, approximately 82% belonged to the genetic ancestry cluster associated with self-reported Caucasian donors. The study aimed to test whether signatures of past pathogen exposure could be identified by cataloging public T cell receptors. The study profiled the T cell repertoires of fewer than 850 subjects by immunosequencing and related them to cytomegalovirus serostatus. A separate validation cohort of 100 to 150 different subjects was used in addition to the 666-subject first cohort. To predict cytomegalovirus infection status, the study brought together high-throughput TCR immunosequencing, statistical association of individual TCRs with disease status, and machine learning. A later analysis re-analyzed previously published TCR beta repertoires from 500 to 700 donors and added high-resolution HLA genotyping to study TCR occurrence patterns. Rather than using new phenotypic data, the later analysis identified candidate immune exposures from TCR beta sequences and from how often those sequences occurred across donors. To decide whether each TCR beta V gene segment behaved as functional or pseudogenic, an earlier analysis of some 600 of the donors relied on high-throughput TCR beta sequencing. Donor age, sex, ethnicity and CMV serostatus were compiled alongside the repertoire data. A later genetic analysis took genome-wide SNP genotypes for about 55% of the 666 donors and used that subset as a discovery cohort. Every discovery cohort repertoire had been produced on one sequencing platform. HLA typing covered class I and class II loci at four-digit resolution. The number of donors typed differed by locus, with about 629-640 for A, B, C, DRB1 and DQB1, roughly 520 for DQA1, approximately 580 for DPA1, and around 450 for DPB1. Roughly five DR-DQ haplotypes were treated as single units for association and clustering because of strong linkage in the cohort. Among roughly 400 genotyped donors of the cohort, an average of approximately 220,000 unique TCR beta nucleotide sequences was sequenced per donor, of which roughly 18% were non-productive. What the research found in general, with its limitations: Broadly in line with IMGT annotations, most TCR beta V segments showed up in productive rearrangements about 90% or about 30% of the time in an earlier analysis of around 600 of the donors. A cluster of highly shared sequence variants was judged likely to be a technical artifact of the sequencing pipeline. Because some donors lacked HLA typing at each locus, the association tests relied only on the typed subset. Three of the identified cytomegalovirus-associated TCR beta chains were confirmed in vitro to be specific for cytomegalovirus antigens. A later analysis found that TCR association rates varied across HLA loci, with DRB1 alleles showing the most associated TCRs and HLA-C alleles the fewest. Immune exposure information for the cohort was limited to CMV serostatus. Several of the top co-occurrence clusters appeared to be linked to parvovirus B19, influenza, CMV and Epstein-Barr virus, according to a later analysis. The cohort was sequenced for TCR beta chains only, and without alpha or paired-chain data the features that could be detected were limited. Cytomegalovirus status was reported to be diagnosed by the classifier with high specificity and sensitivity in both the original and validation cohorts. A further reported finding was that TCR beta sequences accurately predicted the HLA-A and HLA-B alleles for most subjects in the first cohort. The study gave a list of around 170 TCR beta chains associated with cytomegalovirus. Most CMV-associated TCR beta chains appeared to be HLA-restricted in a later analysis, and the HLA associations seemed to be driven largely by CMV exposure. When HLA alleles, especially DR and DQ, strongly co-occurred, TCR associations were difficult to assign to individual alleles. Correlated functional status among segregating V segments might be attributable to linkage disequilibrium, but an unknown experimental factor could not be ruled out. Because counts were too low, 15 to 20 rarely observed V segments, including chromosome 9 orphons, were excluded from the earlier analysis of 587 of the donors. Because the 87-base-pair reads could not distinguish some IMGT-functional V segments, including TRBV6-2 and TRBV6-3, those segments were excluded. A later analysis associated 17,000 or so TCR beta sequences with specific HLA alleles at a false discovery rate of 0.05. According to a later genetic analysis, donors in an Asian-associated ancestry cluster had fewer N-insertions in productive TCRs than the roughly 660-donor mean. In a later analysis, HLA-associated TCR beta chains showed more clonal expansion and lower generation probabilities than non-associated chains that were equally common. Most TCR sequences were observed very rarely across donors, whereas some public TCRs were present in many individuals. An association between a missense DCLRE1C variant and V-gene and J-gene trimming of TCR beta chains was found in a later genetic analysis and replicated in an independent cohort. Sequencing depth was assumed to be roughly uniform across donors in the presence/absence analyses, though that assumption may not hold. The authors suggested that the approach could potentially be extended to other disease states and immunological phenotypes.

Sequences LNHDA (CDR1) and SQIVND (CDR2) are obtained from the germline V gene (reference sequence). V drops 7 bases and J drops 4 bases, leaving 13 bases in between. Including the terminal cysteine and phenylalanine, the CDR3 comprises 13 residues. Of the read, only the CDR3 DNA is kept; its 39 bases are in frame from base 1. The cohort comprised around 690 healthy bone marrow donors. At the time of sampling, all cohort members were nominally healthy, though unrecorded immune exposures were likely present. The donor was CMV seronegative and was included in the group of a few hundred seronegative cohort members. Each donor provided a peripheral blood sample, and peripheral blood mononuclear cells were used for TCR beta sequencing. Genomic DNA extraction from the blood cell samples was performed with the Qiagen DNeasy Blood Extraction Kit. This clone was seen more than once but under ten times. Its antigen remains undetermined. Base quality data are lacking; no much larger clone is found one base away.

Libraries were built with the immunoSEQ multiplex PCR assay. A mixture of 60 forward primers for TCR Vbeta segments and 13 reverse primers for TCR Jbeta segments was used in the multiplex PCR. The CDR3 region of rearranged TCR beta genes was amplified from genomic DNA with a multiplex PCR assay. The amplified TCR beta libraries were sequenced on the Illumina HiSeq System as 87-base-pair reads. As for how the authors treated the data: A later analysis tallied around 80 million unique TCR beta chains across the roughly 610 repertoires, and about 10 million of those chains were shared by two or more donors. To remove PCR and sequencing errors, raw reads were error-corrected and collapsed into unique sequences using a nearest-neighbor algorithm that merged closely related sequences. Alignment of CDR3 sequences to IMGT reference sequences was used to assign V, D and J gene segments. Each retained sequence needed at least a six-nucleotide match to both a V gene segment and a J gene segment. A rearrangement was called productive if the CDR3 had no stop codons and remained in frame with V and J, and every other rearrangement was called non-productive. Following IMGT convention, CDR3 was defined as the stretch from the second conserved V-encoded cysteine to the conserved J-encoded phenylalanine. The earlier analysis of about 590 of the donors excluded sequences that lacked an unambiguous match to a single V gene segment. An earlier analysis of approximately 590 of the donors called V segments functional above 56.7% productive rearrangements and segregating when the between-donor standard deviation exceeded 5%. To diagnose cytomegalovirus status from the catalog of TCR beta chain sequences, a statistical classification framework was built. In a later analysis, TCR nucleotide sequences were compared against IMGT/GENE-DB human TR gene sequences so that V and J genes could be assigned. In a later analysis, CDR3 sequences and most-parsimonious VDJ recombination scenarios were assigned using the TCRdist pipeline. In a later analysis, each TCR beta chain was defined by its CDR3 amino acid sequence together with its V-gene family, and reads without a unique V-gene family were excluded. A later analysis removed several hundred highly shared, low-generation-probability nucleotide sequences to deal with suspected cross-contamination and a sequencing artifact. In a later analysis, a clonal expansion index for each public chain was calculated from normalized within-repertoire ranks of inferred template counts. A later analysis computed generation probabilities with a VDJ recombination model fitted to out-of-frame rearrangements, and checked the results against IGoR. In a later analysis, TCR-TCR, TCR-HLA and TCR-CMV co-occurrence was scored with hypergeometric tests, and a repertoire-size bias correction was applied to TCR pairs. A later analysis estimated false discovery rates by permuting HLA or CMV assignments 20 times. A later analysis grouped co-occurring TCRs with DBSCAN, adding TCRdist sequence similarity when clustering within HLA-allele-positive subsets. For co-occurrence clustering, repertoires with fewer than 30,000 or more than 120,000 public chains were excluded, along with four or five repertoires with anomalous nucleotide sharing. Imported from immuneACCESS, the table was reduced by TCRdb to in-frame sequences with V and J called. These copies leave out some clones; in studies compared against another copy, an unresolved V gene accounts for under half, and the cause of the remainder is not known. From that table come the V and J calls and clone size; the DNA was used to work out D and trimming. The sample data list more than 95,000 clones, and about 10% of these were observed just once. Less than 4% of the sample is in the top ten clones.

The specimen sequenced was PBMCs. The chain was built from TRBV19 and TRBJ1-1, with the D gene not clear enough to name. The clonotype originates from a man younger than 45 in good health and CMV-seronegative. The CDR3 has the sequence CASNPGRRTEAFF. The sequenced DNA is TGTGCCAGTAACCCGGGGAGGCGCACTGAAGCTTTCTTT.